The next 13 T cell receptor beta chains were all read from a single sample in a study of identical twins. TCRdb re-analysed the 5' RACE reads in MiXCR, keeping a single row per CDR3 protein. The sample records 240,000 or so distinct CDR3 sequences, approximately 10% being singletons. Sequencing used memory T cells sorted from blood. Receptors originate from a man between 50 and 59 years old in good health.

Ten or more counts support this clonotype. The chain has TRBV28 and TRBJ1-5; 8 bases map to TRBD1. This CDR3 has 15 residues. V was pared by 5 bases and J by 6 bases, with 9 bases of the junction left unmatched. Germline loops: CDR1 MDHEN, CDR2 SYDVKM. The CDR3 reads CASSQQGGAVQPQHF. CDR3 sequence (DNA): TGTGCCAGCAGTCAACAGGGGGGAGCTGTTCAGCCCCAGCATTTT.

This clonotype was detected ten times or more. This chain joins TRBV28 and TRBJ2-7; D call uncertain. The CDR3 is 15 residues long. The V gene lost 2 bases and the J gene lost 3 bases, with 14 bases spanning the gap. The germline gives CDR1 MDHEN, CDR2 SYDVKM. DNA of the CDR3: TGTGCCAGCAGTTTAGGCCAACCCTCATACTACGAGCAGTACTTC. The encoded protein is CASSLGQPSYYEQYF.

Many counts were recorded for this clonotype. J is TRBJ2-7 and V is TRBV5-1; weak D call: TRBD2 (6 bases). The CDR3 consists of 14 residues. The ends were cut back, 4 bases at V and 0 bases at J, with 11 bases in the middle. Germline CDR1 reads SGHRS; CDR2 reads YFSETQ. For the CDR3, the DNA is TGCGCCAGCAGCGGCGGGGCCGGCTCCTACGAGCAGTACTTC. Translating gives CASSGGAGSYEQYF.

The chain has TRBV4-3 and TRBJ1-5, with D possibly matching TRBD1 (5 bases). The CDR3 runs 16 residues. Germline V gene data show CDR1 as LGHNA and CDR2 as YSLEER. Trimming shortened V by 1 base and J by 0 bases, and 10 bases separated the two germline ends. The CDR3 sequence is CASSQGRQYSNQPQHF. The CDR3 DNA reads TGCGCCAGCAGCCAAGGGAGACAGTATAGCAATCAGCCCCAGCATTTT.

The J gene is TRBJ2-3, the V gene TRBV5-1, with TRBD2 matching 7 bases. The germline V gene has CDR1 SGHRS and CDR2 YFSETQ. Germline trimming cut 2 bases from V and 3 bases from J; bases unmatched to any gene: 6. The CDR3 is 15 amino acids. CDR3 sequence reads: CASSFFGEGTDTQYF. The CDR3 DNA sequence: TGCGCCAGCAGCTTTTTTGGGGAGGGGACAGATACGCAGTATTTT.

This clonotype was observed a handful of times. The J gene is TRBJ1-1, the V gene TRBV30; no reliable D call. The CDR3 is 11 residues long. The germline gives CDR1 GTSNPN, CDR2 SVGIG (reference sequence). Trimming took 4 bases from V and 8 from J, leaving 11 bases between them. In nucleotides, the CDR3 is TGTGCCTGGAATTGGGCCCAAGAAGCTTTCTTT. This encodes CAWNWAQEAFF.

At least ten counts were recorded for this clonotype. The rearrangement joins TRBV4-1 to TRBJ2-3; TRBD2 is a possible D gene (5 bases). Germline V gene sequence: CDR1 MGHRA, CDR2 YSYEKL. The CDR3 is 15 residues long. Between the trimmed V and J ends, which lost 4 bases and 5 bases, there was a span of 16 bases. This CDR3 is CASSRGRAGEDTQYF. The DNA of the CDR3 is TGCGCCAGCAGCCGTGGACGGGCCGGGGAAGATACGCAGTATTTT.

This clonotype has more than one count but fewer than ten. This chain links TRBV20-1 with TRBJ2-7; TRBD1 aligns across 8 bases. V lost 1 base, J lost 3 bases, and 5 bases stayed unmatched. Germline CDR1 and CDR2: DFQATT and SNEGSKA (reference sequence). This CDR3 contains 14 residues. CDR3 DNA: TGCAGTGCTAGAGGACAGGGGCCAAACTACGAGCAGTACTTC. Protein product: CSARGQGPNYEQYF.

On this clonotype: This may come from a read error, since a much larger clone is one base off. The chain combines TRBV7-2 with TRBJ2-7; D is undetermined. CDR3 length: 15 amino acids. V was trimmed by 1 base and J by 2 bases, leaving 12 bases between them. Germline V gene data show CDR1 as SGHTA and CDR2 as FQGNSA. CDR3 DNA sequence: TGTGCCAGCAGCTTAGACGGGCCACCCACCTACGAGCAGTACTTC. Its protein is CASSLDGPPTYEQYF.

This clonotype was detected a few times. The chain carries TRBV20-1 and TRBJ2-1; 10 bases fit TRBD2. CDR3 length equals 14 residues. The J segment lost 10 bases and the V segment lost 2 bases, leaving 8 bases of the junction unmatched. Germline lookup yields CDR1 DFQATT and CDR2 SNEGSKA (reference sequence). The CDR3 loop reads CSARRLAGVIEQFF. The CDR3 DNA is TGCAGTGCTAGAAGGCTAGCGGGAGTCATCGAGCAGTTCTTC.

This clonotype was detected ten times or more. The chain combines TRBV27 with TRBJ2-7, with no clear D. This CDR3 has 15 amino acids. Trimming took off 8 bases at V and 2 bases at J, with 19 bases between the two ends. Germline CDR1 reads MNHEY; CDR2 reads SMNVEV (reference sequence). CDR3 sequence: CASCPGLPAAYEQYF. The CDR3 nucleotides read TGTGCCAGCTGCCCTGGATTGCCGGCAGCCTACGAGCAGTACTTC.

In its sample, this clonotype was seen a few times. The chain is built from TRBV28 and TRBJ2-6; D uncertain. Germline V gene sequence: CDR1 MDHEN, CDR2 SYDVKM. The CDR3 is 15 amino acids. The germline V and J ends were trimmed by 3 bases and 4 bases, with 10 bases remaining between them. CDR3 DNA: TGTGCCAGCAGTTTTGGGTCTCTGGGGGCCAACGTCCTGACTTTC. Its protein product is CASSFGSLGANVLTF. The full variable domain, with the rest looked up from reference TRBV28 and TRBJ2-6, is DVKVTQSSRYLVKRTGEKVFLECVQDMDHENMFWYRQDPGLGLRLIYFSYDVKMKEKGDIPEGYSVSREKKERFSLILESASTNQTSMYLCASSFGSLGANVLTFGAGSRLTVL.

This clonotype has a count of ten or more. This chain uses TRBV6-1 with TRBJ1-1; no definite D call. The V end was cut by 6 bases, the J end by 3 bases, with 20 bases between. Germline V lookup: CDR1 MNHNS, CDR2 SASEGT. This CDR3 comprises 16 residues. The DNA of the CDR3 is TGTGCCAGCAGCTCAAGTGGGTACAGTCGGGACACTGAAGCTTTCTTT. Translation: CASSSSGYSRDTEAFF.